Included here is one T cell receptor (beta chain) sequence, with context. What this receptor recognizes is not known. The record has no base qualities; no much larger clone is one base away. The data were obtained in a study of graft-versus-host responses after intestinal transplantation (dated by TCRdb to about 2021). Broadly, across the study: Recipients received multivisceral, liver-intestinal, or isolated intestinal transplants. The cohort enrolled about two dozen intestinal transplant recipients including one retransplant, and a few patients lacking pretransplant specimens were excluded. Alloreactive clones were identified by sequencing pre-transplant mixed lymphocyte reaction products and comparing these products with unstimulated pre-transplant donor and recipient T cells. Graft-versus-host and host-versus-graft alloreactive T cell clones were tracked in the graft, circulation and bone marrow after intestinal transplantation using bulk TCR-beta CDR3 sequencing. Rather than being sequenced by the commercial service, samples from a few later patients were sequenced in-house on an Illumina MiSeq and processed with MiXCR. A peak of at least 4% donor T cells among recipient peripheral blood mononuclear cells was the definition used for donor T cell macrochimerism. Every recipient was given anti-thymocyte globulin induction, then maintenance tacrolimus and steroids for around three years. Broad study findings and their caveats: Conclusions were limited by the relatively low number and heterogeneity of intestinal transplant patients. GvH clones turned up in recipient bone marrow, with some appearing earlier in ileal mucosa or blood, a pattern consistent with an intestinal mucosal origin. High GvH to HvG T cell clonal ratios were observed in the allografts of patients with donor T cell macrochimerism. Early after transplant, peak levels of circulating GvH clones were found to be associated with declines in HvG clones.

Receptor libraries were prepared by the immunoSEQ multiplex PCR assay. For most patients, genomic DNA was isolated using the Qiagen DNeasy Blood and Tissue Kit and was shipped frozen to Adaptive Biotechnologies for TCR sequencing. For most patients, high-throughput TCR-beta CDR3 sequencing of genomic DNA was performed by Adaptive Biotechnologies. The paper's processing steps were these. Adaptive's ImmunoSEQ software supplied the TCR sequencing data for under 20 patients, while MiXCR and VDJtools were used to process three other patients. To correct CD4 versus CD8 sorting errors, any sequence found in both subsets at a frequency ratio below 5:1 was removed. CDR3 nucleotide sequences shared by donor and recipient were removed because the origin of these sequences could not be assigned. Alloreactive clones required at least 2-fold expansion over unstimulated cells and minimum CFSE-low frequency of 0.002% (template counts) or 0.001% (read counts). Mappable clones were those detected in sequenced pre-transplant spleen, lymph node, or MLR CFSE-low populations of the donor or recipient. The cumulative frequency of alloreactive clones was calculated as a percentage of all sequences, weighted by copy number. TCRdb's version of the immuneACCESS table is confined to in-frame rearrangements and falls short of the full clone set. An unresolved V gene accounts for under half of the shortfall where checked; the remainder is of unknown origin. V, J and clone size derive from that table, while D and trimming were established from the DNA sequence. A total of about 97,000 clones appear in this sample, 91% of them only once. The ten largest clonotypes hold over 0.15% of the sample.

According to the study, the label for this sample's time point signals: cells obtained before transplantation from donor or recipient. CD3+CD4+ and CD3+CD8+ populations were FACS-sorted from unstimulated pre-transplant donor and recipient cells taken from spleen or lymph nodes. The sequence came from a human donor who was the organ donor for an intestinal transplant. This specimen consisted of unstimulated CD4+ T cells sorted from spleen or lymph node cells, obtained before transplant.

The CDR3 region has the sequence CASNDVLGQETQYF. The sequenced DNA: TGCGCCAGCAACGACGTTCTCGGGCAAGAGACCCAGTACTTC. The V gene is TRBV5-1 and the J gene is TRBJ2-5; the D gene is unclear. Deletion took 6 bases off V and 2 bases off J, with a span of 14 bases between the germline ends. The germline V gene encodes CDR1 SGHRS and CDR2 YFSETQ. The CDR3 holds 14 amino acids from the cysteine to the phenylalanine. Only CDR3 DNA is held: 42 bases, read in frame from base 1.